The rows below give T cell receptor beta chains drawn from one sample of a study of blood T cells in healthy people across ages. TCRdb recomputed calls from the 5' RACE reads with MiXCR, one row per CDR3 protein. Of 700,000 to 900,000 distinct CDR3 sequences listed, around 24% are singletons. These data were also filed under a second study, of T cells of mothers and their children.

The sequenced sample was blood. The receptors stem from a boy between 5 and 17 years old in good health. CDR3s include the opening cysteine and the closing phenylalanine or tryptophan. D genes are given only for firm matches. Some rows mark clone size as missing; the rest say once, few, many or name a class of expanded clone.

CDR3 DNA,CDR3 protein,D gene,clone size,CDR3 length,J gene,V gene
TGTGCCAGCAGTTTAAGGGCACAGGGTGTGGGCTATGGCTACACCTTC,CASSLRAQGVGYGYTF,NA,few,16,TRBJ1-2,TRBV12-3/TRBV12-4
TGTGCCAGCAGGTCCCTCGACGGGACAGGGGTCCTAAACTCTGGGGCCAACGTCCTGACTTTC,CASRSLDGTGVLNSGANVLTF,TRBD1,few,21,TRBJ2-6,TRBV6-1
TGTGCCAGCAGCAAGGACAGGGTAACTAATGAAAAACTGTTTTTT,CASSKDRVTNEKLFF,TRBD1,NA,15,TRBJ1-4,TRBV7-6
TGTGCCAGCAGCGTAACGGTAGCGGGGGGTTTCAGCTCCTACAATGAGCAGTTCTTC,CASSVTVAGGFSSYNEQFF,TRBD2,NA,19,TRBJ2-1,TRBV9
TGTGCCAGCAGTTATCAGGGTGGAACCGGGGAGCTGTTTTTT,CASSYQGGTGELFF,NA,few,14,TRBJ2-2,TRBV6-5
TGTGCCAGCAGCTTAGAGTTCGGAGACACTGAAGCTTTCTTT,CASSLEFGDTEAFF,NA,few,14,TRBJ1-1,TRBV7-9
TGTGCCAGCAGTGAAGCAAGGCAGGGCTACGAGCAGTACTTC,CASSEARQGYEQYF,NA,few,14,TRBJ2-7,TRBV2
TGCGCCAGCAGCTTGGCCAGTGAAGAGACCCAGTACTTC,CASSLASEETQYF,NA,few,13,TRBJ2-5,TRBV5-1
TGTGCCAGCATCCGCCACGGAGGGGGGGATGGCTACACCTTC,CASIRHGGGDGYTF,NA,NA,14,TRBJ1-2,TRBV7-9
TGCGCCAGCAGCTTGGCAAGACTGTACCAAGAGACCCAGTACTTC,CASSLARLYQETQYF,NA,NA,15,TRBJ2-5,TRBV5-1
TGTGCCAGCAGCTGGGACAGGGACTTGGGGGCCAACGTCCTGACTTTC,CASSWDRDLGANVLTF,TRBD1,NA,16,TRBJ2-6,TRBV7-8
TGCAGTGCTAATCCCCCTACAGGGGGCGTGGATGGCTACACCTTC,CSANPPTGGVDGYTF,TRBD1,few,15,TRBJ1-2,TRBV20-1
TGTGCCAGCACCCCGCAGTGGACAGGGGCCACCGGGGAGCTGTTTTTT,CASTPQWTGATGELFF,TRBD1,NA,16,TRBJ2-2,TRBV6-1
TGTGCCAGCAGGCAGACAGTTAACTACGAGCAGTACTTC,CASRQTVNYEQYF,NA,NA,13,TRBJ2-7,TRBV6-6
TGTGCCAGCAGCCAGACTAGACTAGGATTATACGAGCAGTACTTC,CASSQTRLGLYEQYF,NA,NA,15,TRBJ2-7,TRBV14
TGCGCCAGCAGCGCGGACAGCCAAGAGACCCAGTACTTC,CASSADSQETQYF,NA,NA,13,TRBJ2-5,TRBV5-1
TGTGCCAGCAGTTACTCGGCAGTTGGTCCTGAGCAGTTCTTC,CASSYSAVGPEQFF,NA,few,14,TRBJ2-1,TRBV6-5
TGCGCCAGCCGGTCGGGACACTATTATGGCTACACCTTC,CASRSGHYYGYTF,NA,NA,13,TRBJ1-2,TRBV5-1
TGTGCCAGCAGTTTTAGGGCTGAGCAGTTCTTC,CASSFRAEQFF,NA,NA,11,TRBJ2-1,TRBV12-3/TRBV12-4
TGTGCCAGCAGCAAAGTGCCGGGCCCACCCTCGGGTGAAAAACTGTTTTTT,CASSKVPGPPSGEKLFF,NA,NA,17,TRBJ1-4,TRBV21-1
TGTGCCAGCAGTTTAGAGGGGACCGCAGAAAAACTGTTTTTT,CASSLEGTAEKLFF,NA,few,14,TRBJ1-4,TRBV12-3/TRBV12-4
TGTGCCAGCAGGGGCTTAGGTGGAGATAATGAAAAACTGTTTTTT,CASRGLGGDNEKLFF,NA,NA,15,TRBJ1-4,TRBV2
TGCGCCAGCAGCTTGGCCCAACAGGGTGAGACCCAGTACTTC,CASSLAQQGETQYF,NA,few,14,TRBJ2-5,TRBV5-1
TGTGCCAGCAAATTTAGCGGGGGGGCGGATACGCAGTATTTT,CASKFSGGADTQYF,TRBD2,NA,14,TRBJ2-3,TRBV2
TGTGCCAGCAGTGGGACAGGGGCTTTCTCTGGGGCCAACGTCCTGACTTTC,CASSGTGAFSGANVLTF,TRBD1,NA,17,TRBJ2-6,TRBV12-3/TRBV12-4
TGCGCCAGCAGCTTCGGTAACGGGCCCTACGAGCAGTACTTC,CASSFGNGPYEQYF,NA,NA,14,TRBJ2-7,TRBV5-1
TGCGCCAGCAGCTTGAATGCACAGGGGGTGATATTGGGCAATCAGCCCCAGCATTTT,CASSLNAQGVILGNQPQHF,TRBD1,NA,19,TRBJ1-5,TRBV5-1
TGTGCCAGCAGTCCCCCCAGGCGGGCGGAGACCCAGTACTTC,CASSPPRRAETQYF,NA,NA,14,TRBJ2-5,TRBV28
TGTGCCAGCAGTTTTGTCGACACCGAGACCCAGTACTTC,CASSFVDTETQYF,NA,NA,13,TRBJ2-5,TRBV27
TGTGCCAGCAGTCCCGCTGGGACAGGCAACGACTACGAGCAGTACTTC,CASSPAGTGNDYEQYF,TRBD1,few,16,TRBJ2-7,TRBV6-2/TRBV6-3
TGTGCCAGCACCTTAACAGGGGCAGCTGGAAACACCATATATTTT,CASTLTGAAGNTIYF,TRBD1,few,15,TRBJ1-3,TRBV6-6
TGTGCCAGCAGCTTACCCCCAGGGGACCAACAAGAGACCCAGTACTTC,CASSLPPGDQQETQYF,NA,few,16,TRBJ2-5,TRBV12-3/TRBV12-4
TGTGCCAGCTCACCGGTACCGGGGGCTGAAGCTTTCTTT,CASSPVPGAEAFF,NA,NA,13,TRBJ1-1,TRBV18
TGTGCCAGCAGTTGGGGGACAGGGCGGGCCAACGAGCAGTACTTC,CASSWGTGRANEQYF,TRBD1,NA,15,TRBJ2-7,TRBV6-5
TGTGCCAGCAGCTTAGAGTCTATGGGGGACACTCCAAACCCGGGGGCACCCCTCCACTTT,CASSLESMGDTPNPGAPLHF,NA,few,20,TRBJ1-6,TRBV7-7
TGTGCCAGCAGTGAGCGAGGGACCCAGTACTTC,CASSERGTQYF,NA,few,11,TRBJ2-5,TRBV2
TGTGCCAGCGAGGCTAGCGGGGTTGAGACCCAGTACTTC,CASEASGVETQYF,TRBD2,few,13,TRBJ2-5,TRBV2
TGTGCCAGCAGTTTTAGGTGGGGCCAAGAGACCCAGTACTTC,CASSFRWGQETQYF,NA,NA,14,TRBJ2-5,TRBV28
TGTGCCAGCAGTTCCTACCTAGCGGGGACGTACAATGAGCAGTTCTTC,CASSSYLAGTYNEQFF,TRBD2,NA,16,TRBJ2-1,TRBV12-3/TRBV12-4
TGTGCCAGCAGCAGGAACTTCCTTGCGGATAACACAGATACGCAGTATTTT,CASSRNFLADNTDTQYF,NA,NA,17,TRBJ2-3,TRBV21-1
TGTGCCAGCAGTCTTCGACAGGGGGCTCCGTATTTT,CASSLRQGAPYF,TRBD1,few,12,TRBJ2-3,TRBV6-5
TGTGCCAGCAGTCCGGGACTAGCGTATGAGACCCAGTACTTC,CASSPGLAYETQYF,TRBD2,NA,14,TRBJ2-5,TRBV6-1
TGCAGTGCAAGGGGGGACGGTGCCTACGAGCAGTACTTC,CSARGDGAYEQYF,NA,NA,13,TRBJ2-7,TRBV20-1
TGTGCCATCAGTGCGCGACAGGAAAGAGGCTCCTACAATGAGCAGTTCTTC,CAISARQERGSYNEQFF,NA,NA,17,TRBJ2-1,TRBV10-3
TGTGCCAGCAGCGGCCGGGACAGGGGGCTCGATGAGCAGTTCTTC,CASSGRDRGLDEQFF,TRBD1,few,15,TRBJ2-1,TRBV7-6
TGCAGTGCTAACAGGGACGCAGATACGCAGTATTTT,CSANRDADTQYF,NA,NA,12,TRBJ2-3,TRBV20-1
TGCAGTGCTTACGACGGTAACTATGGCTACACCTTC,CSAYDGNYGYTF,NA,NA,12,TRBJ1-2,TRBV20-1
TGCGCCAGCAGCTTGGCGGGACAGAACTATGGCTACACCTTC,CASSLAGQNYGYTF,TRBD1,few,14,TRBJ1-2,TRBV5-1
TGTGCCAGCAGCTGGTCCTCAGCTGGAAACACCATATATTTT,CASSWSSAGNTIYF,NA,few,14,TRBJ1-3,TRBV27
TGTGCCAGCAGCCAAGACATCCGGACAGCGGTTATGGAGACGCAGTATTTT,CASSQDIRTAVMETQYF,NA,NA,17,TRBJ2-3,TRBV3-1
TGTGCCACCAGCAGAGCGTCGGGGGGCGAGGGAAATGAGCAGTTCTTC,CATSRASGGEGNEQFF,NA,few,16,TRBJ2-1,TRBV15
TGTGCCAGCTCACCAACGGGGGAGTCCGGGGAGCTGTTTTTT,CASSPTGESGELFF,NA,few,14,TRBJ2-2,TRBV18
TGTGCCGCAAGGGACAGAACTAATGAAAAACTGTTTTTT,CAARDRTNEKLFF,TRBD1,NA,13,TRBJ1-4,TRBV27
TGTGCCACCACGGGTGGCGGGGGTCACTCCTACAATGAGCAGTTCTTC,CATTGGGGHSYNEQFF,TRBD2,NA,16,TRBJ2-1,TRBV19
TGTGCCAGCAGCCAATCTGGGCGGGAATATCAAGAGACCCAGTACTTC,CASSQSGREYQETQYF,NA,NA,16,TRBJ2-5,TRBV4-2
TGCAGCGTCGCACGGACGTGGGATACCGAAAAACTGTTTTTT,CSVARTWDTEKLFF,NA,NA,14,TRBJ1-4,TRBV29-1
TGTGCCAGCAGTTTATCCGGGAAGAGTTCACCCCTCCACTTT,CASSLSGKSSPLHF,NA,few,14,TRBJ1-6,TRBV27
TGTGCCAGCAGTGTAGACTTTGGCTCAACTAATGAAAAACTGTTTTTT,CASSVDFGSTNEKLFF,NA,once,16,TRBJ1-4,TRBV2